This T cell receptor beta chain was observed in a study of shared clonotypes between healthy human individuals. Whole-study results and caveats: Apart from blood, nothing was sampled; tissue repertoires likely differ. Naive subsets generally exceeded memory subsets in estimated richness.

Trimming cost V 0 bases and J 9 bases; bases outside gene matches: 3. CDR3 length: 13 amino acids. Germline CDR1 SGDLS, CDR2 YYNGEE. Assay used: immunoSEQ multiplex PCR; TCRdb lists only in-frame clones, some missing. Counted here are roughly 2 million clones, approximately 95% occurring once; the ten biggest clones make up 0.1% to 0.15%. This clone was detected only once. The antigen is not known. The rearrangement links TRBV9 to TRBJ1-5; 7 nucleotides line up with TRBD1. The receptor was isolated from a young man in good health. Source material: naive CD4+ T cells sorted from blood. The subset here: CD45RA+ positively selected. CDR3 in amino acids: CASSVEPGGPQHF. The CDR3, as DNA: TGTGCCAGCAGCGTAGAGCCAGGGGGGCCCCAGCATTTT.